Presented here are 21 T cell receptor beta chains from one specimen sequenced in a study of blood T cell repertoires in COVID-19 (dated by TCRdb to the early 2020s). The protocol used for the library was the immunoSEQ multiplex PCR assay. TCRdb stores this immuneACCESS table with in-frame sequences only. Part of the clones is absent; in the studies checked, under half of the shortfall reflects unresolved V genes, and no reason is known for the rest. This sample gives about 280,000 clones in total; approximately 78% of them show up just once. The ten biggest clones cover 5% of the sample. Sequencing used PBMCs or T cells enriched from blood (not recorded which). The source is a man in his forties or fifties who had been exposed to COVID-19.

The rearrangement joins TRBV9 to TRBJ2-3; 7 bases fit TRBD2. The germline V gene encodes CDR1 SGDLS and CDR2 YYNGEE. The V segment lost 0 bases and the J segment 2 bases; nucleotides outside the gene matches: 3. This CDR3 region has 15 residues. CDR3: CASSVGGGYTDTQYF. Here the CDR3 DNA reads TGTGCCAGCAGCGTAGGCGGGGGATACACAGATACGCAGTATTTT.

CDR3 DNA: TGTGCCAGCAGCCAAGGTAGGTGGGCTGAGCAGTTCTTC. Translation: CASSQGRWAEQFF. The rearrangement joins TRBV3-1 (or the pseudogene TRBV3-2) to TRBJ2-1; D not resolved. The V gene lost 1 base and the J gene lost 9 bases, with 10 bases spanning the gap. CDR1 is LGHDT and CDR2 is YNNKEL in the germline V gene (reference sequence). The CDR3 has 13 residues.

The V and J genes are TRBV7-2 and TRBJ1-2; no firm D call. This CDR3 is 12 amino acids long. Trimming pared 1 base from V and 13 bases from J, leaving 13 bases between. Germline V lookup: CDR1 SGHTA, CDR2 FQGNSA. CDR3 amino acids: CASSLDEYRLTF. CDR3 coding DNA: TGTGCCAGCAGCTTAGATGAGTACCGTCTCACCTTC.

The J gene is TRBJ2-7, the V gene TRBV14, with D perhaps TRBD1 (5 bases). The CDR3 is 14 residues long. Germline CDR1 reads SGHDN; CDR2 reads FVKESK. V lost 0 bases to trimming and J lost 2 bases, with 8 bases between them. DNA for the CDR3: TGTGCCAGCAGCCAAGACGACAGACCCTACGAGCAGTACTTC. It is translated as CASSQDDRPYEQYF.

CDR3 nucleotide sequence: TGTGCCAGCAGTGACGTGACAGAACGCAATCAGCCCCAGCATTTT. Translated, it gives CASSDVTERNQPQHF. The chain joins TRBV25-1 to TRBJ1-5; weak D call: TRBD1 (5 bases). Germline CDR1 MGHDK, CDR2 SYGVNS. The CDR3 runs 15 residues. Trimming cost V 3 bases and J 2 bases, with 11 bases left between them. The full variable domain, its missing parts supplied by reference TRBV25-1 and TRBJ1-5, is EADIYQTPRYLVIGTGKKITLECSQTMGHDKMYWYQQDPGMELHLIHYSYGVNSTEKGDLSSESTVSRIRTEHFPLTLESARPSHTSQYLCASSDVTERNQPQHFGDGTRLSIL.

The rearrangement joins TRBV7-9 to TRBJ2-1; 8 bases are shared with TRBD2. Germline CDR1 is SEHNR and CDR2 is FQNEAQ (reference sequence). CDR3 length: 16 amino acids. Unmatched junction bases numbered 13, after V lost 5 bases and J lost 7 bases. Here the CDR3 reads CASSGPSGSLTNEQFF. CDR3 coding DNA: TGTGCCAGCAGCGGTCCGAGCGGGAGCCTTACGAATGAGCAGTTCTTC.

The chain couples TRBV12-5 to TRBJ1-2, with 10 bases identical to TRBD1. Germline CDR1 reads LGHNT; CDR2 reads FRNRAP. The trim removed 8 bases at V and 4 bases at J, leaving 7 bases unmatched. This CDR3 spans 14 amino acids. The CDR3 DNA is TGTGCTAGTAGCGGACAGGGGGAGGGCTATGGCTACACCTTC. Amino acid sequence: CASSGQGEGYGYTF.

The genes are TRBV11-2 and TRBJ2-1; 8 positions agree with TRBD1. The CDR3 has 15 residues. V dropped 8 bases and J dropped 10; count of bases not matched to a gene: 16. CDR1 and CDR2 (germline): SGHAT, FQNNGV. The CDR3 nucleotides are TGTGCCAGCGCATCCCTCAGGGGGCGAGCTTGGGAGCAGTTCTTC. It yields the protein CASASLRGRAWEQFF.

The chain uses TRBV7-3 and TRBJ2-5, with D perhaps TRBD2 (5 bases). This CDR3 comprises 14 residues. CDR1 is SGHTA, CDR2 FQGTGA, per germline. Trimming cost V 5 bases and J 2 bases, with 12 bases left between them. CDR3 DNA: TGTGCCAGCAGCCTTCTCGGAGGACAAGAGACCCAGTACTTC. This codes for CASSLLGGQETQYF.

A note on this clone: The same CDR3 arises from other DNA sequences in this sample as well. The rearrangement joins TRBV19 to TRBJ1-1; D remains unclear. The CDR3 runs 13 residues. Germline loops: CDR1 LNHDA, CDR2 SQIVND (reference sequence). Trimming shortened V by 3 bases and J by 1 base, and 6 bases separated the two germline ends. The CDR3 sequence is CASSIGQNTEAFF. CDR3 in DNA: TGTGCCAGTAGTATTGGGCAGAACACTGAAGCTTTCTTT.

The gene calls are TRBV24-1 and TRBJ2-2, with 7 bases identical to TRBD2. The CDR3 consists of 18 residues. V shed 4 bases, J shed 1 base, and the junction held 11 bases outside the gene matches. CDR1 is KGHDR, CDR2 SFDVKD, per germline. The CDR3 reads CATSEAQRGGGNTGELFF. In nucleotides, the CDR3 is TGTGCCACCAGTGAGGCCCAGCGGGGCGGAGGGAACACCGGGGAGCTGTTTTTT.

The J gene is TRBJ2-5, the V gene TRBV19, with D possibly TRBD2 on 5 matching bases. This CDR3 comprises 14 residues. V was pared by 4 bases and J by 4 bases, with 13 bases between. Germline V gene lookup returns CDR1 LNHDA and CDR2 SQIVND (reference sequence). CDR3 bases: TGTGCCAGTAGTACCAGTCTAGCACGAGAGACCCAGTACTTC. It translates to CASSTSLARETQYF.

V usage is TRBV5-6 and J usage is TRBJ1-5, with D possibly matching TRBD1 (5 bases). Germline V gene sequence: CDR1 SGHDT, CDR2 YYEEEE. Between the trimmed V and J ends, which lost 0 bases and 7 bases, there was a span of 11 bases. CDR3 length equals 14 residues. CDR3 sequence: CASSLAQGGQPQHF. In nucleotides, the CDR3 is TGTGCCAGCAGCTTGGCGCAGGGTGGCCAGCCCCAGCATTTT.

The chain recombines TRBV28 with TRBJ2-3, with a weak D call TRBD2 (6 bases). V dropped 3 bases and J dropped 2 bases, with 18 bases sitting between them. CDR1 is MDHEN and CDR2 is SYDVKM in the germline V gene. This CDR3 spans 17 amino acids. CDR3 nucleotide sequence: TGTGCCAGCAGTTTCCCGGTGGAGGGGCCTACCACAGATACGCAGTATTTT. Translating gives CASSFPVEGPTTDTQYF.

V is TRBV6-5 and J is TRBJ2-7; perhaps TRBD2 as D (5 bases). The CDR3 spans 13 residues. The V end lost 5 bases, the J end lost 3 bases, and 11 bases lay between the germline ends. Germline values: CDR1 MNHEY, CDR2 SVGAGI. CDR3 in DNA: TGTGCCAGCAGTCGCGGGTTCAACTACGAGCAGTACTTC. As protein: CASSRGFNYEQYF.

For this clone: This sample also contains other DNA sequences that code for the same CDR3. The chain links TRBV3-1 (or the pseudogene TRBV3-2) to TRBJ2-1, with 9 bases identical to TRBD2. This CDR3 region has 15 residues. J lost 7 bases, V lost 1 base, and 5 bases had no gene match. Germline values: CDR1 LGHDT, CDR2 YNNKEL (reference sequence). CDR3 bases: TGTGCCAGCAGCCAAGGTGGGACTAGCAGGAATGAGCAGTTCTTC. Protein: CASSQGGTSRNEQFF.

The rearrangement links TRBV7-9 to TRBJ1-2; TRBD1 is a possible D gene (6 bases). This CDR3 has 16 residues. Between the trimmed V and J ends, which lost 5 bases and 7 bases, there was a span of 23 bases. Germline CDR1 SEHNR, CDR2 FQNEAQ (reference sequence). The CDR3 sequence: CASSALTGSLASGYTF. CDR3 in DNA: TGTGCCAGCAGCGCATTAACAGGGTCCCTCGCAAGTGGCTACACCTTC.

The chain links TRBV7-9 to TRBJ1-1; a weak D match, TRBD1 (5 bases). This CDR3 has 13 residues. The germline V and J ends were trimmed by 1 base and 9 bases, with 12 bases remaining between them. Germline V gives CDR1 SEHNR, CDR2 FQNEAQ (reference sequence). In nucleotides, the CDR3 is TGTGCCAGCAGCTTAGGGGGCGAGGAGAAAGCTTTCTTT. Encoded protein: CASSLGGEEKAFF.

V is TRBV5-1 and J is TRBJ2-7; D is perhaps TRBD2 (5 bases). CDR1 is SGHRS and CDR2 is YFSETQ in the germline V gene. CDR3 size: 11 residues. Trimming pared 1 base from V and 7 bases from J, leaving 6 bases between. CDR3 loop: CASSLQREQYF. CDR3 nucleotide sequence: TGCGCCAGCAGCTTGCAGCGGGAGCAGTACTTC.

The chain combines TRBV3-1 (or the pseudogene TRBV3-2) with TRBJ1-4; D unclear. CDR1 and CDR2 from the germline V gene are LGHDT and YNNKEL (reference sequence). Trimming left V 1 base short and J 15 bases short, with 15 bases between. This CDR3 region has 13 residues. CDR3 DNA: TGTGCCAGCAGCCAAGCGGAGGTAGGGAACTTGTTTTTT. Protein sequence: CASSQAEVGNLFF.

CDR3 in amino acids: CAWSVLSEQPQHF. The CDR3 nucleotides read TGTGCCTGGAGTGTACTATCCGAGCAGCCCCAGCATTTT. The chain joins TRBV30 to TRBJ1-5, with D uncertain. CDR1 and CDR2 from the germline V gene are GTSNPN and SVGIG (reference sequence). This CDR3 is 13 amino acids long. The V end was cut by 0 bases, the J end by 7 bases, with 10 bases between.